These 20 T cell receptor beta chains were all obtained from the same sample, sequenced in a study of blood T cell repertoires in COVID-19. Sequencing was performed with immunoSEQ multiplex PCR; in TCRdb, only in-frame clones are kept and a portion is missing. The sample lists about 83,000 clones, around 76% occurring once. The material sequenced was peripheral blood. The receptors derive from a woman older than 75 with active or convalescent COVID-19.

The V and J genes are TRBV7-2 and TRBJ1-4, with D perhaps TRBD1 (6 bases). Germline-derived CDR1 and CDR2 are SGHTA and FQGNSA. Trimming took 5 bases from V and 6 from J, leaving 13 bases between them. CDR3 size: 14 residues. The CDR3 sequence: CASSAEGGDEKLFF. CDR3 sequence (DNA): TGTGCCAGCAGCGCTGAGGGGGGGGATGAAAAACTGTTTTTT.

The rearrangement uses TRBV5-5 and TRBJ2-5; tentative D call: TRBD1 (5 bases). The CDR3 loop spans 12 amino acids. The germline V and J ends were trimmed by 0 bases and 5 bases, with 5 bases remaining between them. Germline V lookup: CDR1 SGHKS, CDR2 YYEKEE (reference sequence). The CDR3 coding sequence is TGTGCCAGCAGCTTGGAGGGGGAGACCCAGTACTTC. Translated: CASSLEGETQYF.

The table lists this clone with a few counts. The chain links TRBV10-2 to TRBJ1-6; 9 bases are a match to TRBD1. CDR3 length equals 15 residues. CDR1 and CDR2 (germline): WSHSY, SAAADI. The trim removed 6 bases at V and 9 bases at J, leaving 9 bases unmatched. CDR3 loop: CASRDATGGSSPLHF. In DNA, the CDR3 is TGCGCCAGCAGGGATGCGACAGGGGGTAGTTCACCCCTCCACTTT.

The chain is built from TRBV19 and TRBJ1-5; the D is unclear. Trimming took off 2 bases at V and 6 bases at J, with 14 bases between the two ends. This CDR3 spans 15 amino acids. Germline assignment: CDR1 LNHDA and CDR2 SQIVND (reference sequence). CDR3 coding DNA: TGTGCCAGTAGTATAAGGGAGGAGGTGGGTCAGCCCCAGCATTTT. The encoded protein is CASSIREEVGQPQHF.

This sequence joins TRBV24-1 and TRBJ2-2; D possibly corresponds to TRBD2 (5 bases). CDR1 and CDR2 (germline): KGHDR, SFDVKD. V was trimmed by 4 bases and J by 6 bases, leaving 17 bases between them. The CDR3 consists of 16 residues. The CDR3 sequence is CATSDRTPSAAGELFF. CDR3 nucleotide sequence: TGTGCCACCAGTGACAGGACTCCTTCAGCCGCCGGGGAGCTGTTTTTT.

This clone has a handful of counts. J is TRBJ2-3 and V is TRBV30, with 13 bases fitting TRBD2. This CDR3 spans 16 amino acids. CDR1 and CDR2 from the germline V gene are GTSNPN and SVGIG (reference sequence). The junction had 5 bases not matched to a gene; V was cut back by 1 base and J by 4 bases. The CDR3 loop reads CAWSGRTSGGPDTQYF. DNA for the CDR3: TGTGCCTGGAGTGGAAGGACTAGCGGGGGCCCAGATACGCAGTATTTT.

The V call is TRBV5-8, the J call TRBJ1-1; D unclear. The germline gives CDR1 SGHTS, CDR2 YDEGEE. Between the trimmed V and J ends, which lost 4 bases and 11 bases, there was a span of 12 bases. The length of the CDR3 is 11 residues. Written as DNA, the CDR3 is TGTGCCAGCAGCCACCGGAGGGAGGCTTTCTTT. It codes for CASSHRREAFF. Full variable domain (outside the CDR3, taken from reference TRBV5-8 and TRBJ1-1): EAGVTQSPTHLIKTRGQQATLRCSPISGHTSVYWYQQALGLGLQFLLWYDEGEERNRGNFPPRFSGRQFPNYSSELNVNALELEDSALYLCASSHRREAFFGQGTRLTVV.

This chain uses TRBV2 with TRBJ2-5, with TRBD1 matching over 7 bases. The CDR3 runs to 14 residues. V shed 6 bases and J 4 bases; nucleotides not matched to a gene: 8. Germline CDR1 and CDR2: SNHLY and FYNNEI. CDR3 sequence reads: CASSRTGAVETQYF. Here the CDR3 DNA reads TGTGCCAGCAGCAGAACAGGGGCGGTAGAGACCCAGTACTTC.

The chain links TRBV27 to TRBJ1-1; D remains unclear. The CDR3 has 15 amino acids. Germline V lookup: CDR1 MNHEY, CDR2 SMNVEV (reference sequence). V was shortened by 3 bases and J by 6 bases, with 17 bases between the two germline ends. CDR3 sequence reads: CASSFYSSPGAEAFF. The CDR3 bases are TGTGCCAGCAGTTTTTACTCCTCCCCCGGGGCTGAAGCTTTCTTT.

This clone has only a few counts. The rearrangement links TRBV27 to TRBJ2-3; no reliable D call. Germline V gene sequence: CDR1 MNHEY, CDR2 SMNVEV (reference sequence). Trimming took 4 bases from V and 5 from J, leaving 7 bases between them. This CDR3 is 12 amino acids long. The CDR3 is CASSYSGDTQYF. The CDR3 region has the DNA TGTGCCAGCAGTTATTCAGGAGATACGCAGTATTTT.

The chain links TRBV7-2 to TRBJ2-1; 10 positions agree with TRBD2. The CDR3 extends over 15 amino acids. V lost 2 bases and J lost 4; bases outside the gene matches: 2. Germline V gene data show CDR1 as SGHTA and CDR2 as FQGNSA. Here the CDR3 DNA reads TGTGCCAGCAGCTTAACTAGCGGGGAGTACAATGAGCAGTTCTTC. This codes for CASSLTSGEYNEQFF.

The CDR3 coding sequence is TGCAGCGTTGCGGACGGGGACAATGAGCAGTTCTTC. Encoded protein: CSVADGDNEQFF. This chain connects TRBV29-1 to TRBJ2-1, with D tentatively TRBD2 (5 bases). The V gene's germline CDR1 is SQVTM and CDR2 ANQGSEA. The CDR3 length is 12 residues. Deletions cut 4 bases from V and 5 bases from J, with 9 bases between.

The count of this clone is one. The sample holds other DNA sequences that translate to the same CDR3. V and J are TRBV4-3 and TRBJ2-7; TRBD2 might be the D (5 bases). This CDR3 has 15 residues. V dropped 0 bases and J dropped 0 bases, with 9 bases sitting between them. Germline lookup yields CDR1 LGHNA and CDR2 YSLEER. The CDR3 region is CASSQDRGSSYEQYF. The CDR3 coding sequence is TGCGCCAGCAGCCAAGATCGGGGTAGCTCCTACGAGCAGTACTTC.

The CDR3 reads CASSLVGAKLSYNEQFF. For the CDR3, the DNA is TGTGCCAGCAGCTTAGTAGGGGCTAAACTTTCCTACAATGAGCAGTTCTTC. The chain couples TRBV7-2 to TRBJ2-1, with a tentative D call TRBD1 (5 bases). With 1 base removed from V and 1 base from J, the gap between germline ends came to 14 bases. CDR3 length: 17 amino acids. Germline V gene lookup returns CDR1 SGHTA and CDR2 FQGNSA.

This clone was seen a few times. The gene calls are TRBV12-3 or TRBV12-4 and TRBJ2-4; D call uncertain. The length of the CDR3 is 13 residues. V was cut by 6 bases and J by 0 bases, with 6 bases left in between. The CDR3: CASSLAAKNIQYF. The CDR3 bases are TGTGCCAGCAGCCTGGCAGCCAAAAACATTCAGTACTTC.

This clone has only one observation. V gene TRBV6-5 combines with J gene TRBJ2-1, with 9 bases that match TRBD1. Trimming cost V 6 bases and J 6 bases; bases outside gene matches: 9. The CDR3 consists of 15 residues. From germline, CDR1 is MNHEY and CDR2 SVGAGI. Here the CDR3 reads CASRVRDRVGNEQFF. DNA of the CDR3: TGTGCCAGCAGAGTAAGGGACAGGGTGGGCAATGAGCAGTTCTTC.

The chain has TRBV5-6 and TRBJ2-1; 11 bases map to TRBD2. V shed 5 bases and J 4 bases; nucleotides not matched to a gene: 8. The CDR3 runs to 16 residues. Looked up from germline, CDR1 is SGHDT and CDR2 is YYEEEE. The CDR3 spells CASSSPGLAEYNEQFF. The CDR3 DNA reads TGTGCCAGCAGTTCACCGGGACTAGCGGAATACAATGAGCAGTTCTTC.

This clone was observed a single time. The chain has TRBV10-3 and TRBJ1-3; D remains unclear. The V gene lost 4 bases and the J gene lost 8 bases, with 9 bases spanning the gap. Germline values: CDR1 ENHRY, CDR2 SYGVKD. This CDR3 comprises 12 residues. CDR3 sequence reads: CAISGLRDTIYF. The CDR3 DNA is TGTGCCATCAGTGGCCTCCGGGACACCATATATTTT.

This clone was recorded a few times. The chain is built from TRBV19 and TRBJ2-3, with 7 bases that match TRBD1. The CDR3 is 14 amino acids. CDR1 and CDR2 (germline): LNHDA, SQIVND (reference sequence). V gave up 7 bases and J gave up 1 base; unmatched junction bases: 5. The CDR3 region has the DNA TGTGCCAGTAAGGGGGACAGTCGCACAGATACGCAGTATTTT. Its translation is CASKGDSRTDTQYF.

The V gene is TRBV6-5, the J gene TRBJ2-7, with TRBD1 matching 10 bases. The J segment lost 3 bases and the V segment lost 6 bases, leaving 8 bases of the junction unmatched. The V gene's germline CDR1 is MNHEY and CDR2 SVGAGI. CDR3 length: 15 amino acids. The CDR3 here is CASSQAGTGDYEQYF. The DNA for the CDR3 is TGTGCCAGCAGCCAAGCCGGGACAGGGGACTACGAGCAGTACTTC.